The next 21 T cell receptor beta chains were all read from a single sample in a study of Graves' ophthalmopathy and Graves' hyperthyroidism. Amplifying from RNA transcripts, the study obtained TCR beta CDR3 regions. HTBI-primed first-round RT-PCR preceded second-round multiplex PCR. TCRdb reprocessed the multiplex PCR reads via MiXCR and lists one record per CDR3 protein. This sample carries around 660,000 distinct CDR3 sequences, about 41% of them seen once, and the ten largest clones take over 2.5%. Source material: peripheral blood. The receptor source for this set is an adult man with Graves' ophthalmopathy.

This rearrangement joins TRBV7-8 to TRBJ2-5; 9 bases line up with TRBD1. The V gene end was trimmed by 5 bases and the J gene end by 7 bases; junction bases not matched to a gene: 5. Germline V lookup: CDR1 SGHVS, CDR2 FQNEAQ. The CDR3 loop spans 13 amino acids. CDR3 amino acids: CASSHDRGGTQYF. The CDR3 DNA is TGTGCCAGCAGCCATGACAGGGGGGGGACCCAGTACTTC.

This clonotype was counted only a few times. This chain links TRBV18 with TRBJ2-5; D gene unclear. This CDR3 comprises 13 residues. V was clipped by 1 base and J by 5 bases, with 8 bases between them. CDR1 and CDR2 from the germline V gene are KGHSH and LQKENI. In DNA form, the CDR3 reads TGTGCCAGCTCACCACTGGAACTGGAGACCCAGTACTTC. This translates into CASSPLELETQYF.

This chain uses TRBV9 with TRBJ1-3; no reliable D call. V was shortened by 0 bases and J by 0 bases, with 10 bases between the two germline ends. This CDR3 region has 16 residues. Looked up from germline, CDR1 is SGDLS and CDR2 is YYNGEE. As DNA, the CDR3 is TGTGCCAGCAGCGTAGGTAGCGGCCGCTCTGGAAACACCATATATTTT. Amino acid sequence: CASSVGSGRSGNTIYF.

This clonotype was seen repeatedly, ten times or more. The chain is built from TRBV6-6 and TRBJ1-5; maybe TRBD1 (6 bases). V was trimmed by 8 bases and J by 6 bases, leaving 14 bases between them. The CDR3 length is 13 residues. The germline V gene encodes CDR1 MNHNY and CDR2 SVGAGI (reference sequence). CDR3 loop: CASFGRGTQPQHF. CDR3 nucleotides: TGTGCCAGCTTCGGCAGGGGCACTCAGCCCCAGCATTTT.

The CDR3 protein is CSVEAGSLSYDGYTF. The CDR3 DNA is TGCAGCGTTGAAGCAGGGTCCCTATCCTACGATGGCTACACCTTC. This chain connects TRBV29-1 to TRBJ1-2; tentatively, D is TRBD1 (5 bases). The CDR3 runs 15 residues. V shed 1 base and J shed 6 bases, with 18 bases lying between them. Germline V gene lookup returns CDR1 SQVTM and CDR2 ANQGSEA.

This clonotype was observed many times. This chain links TRBV27 with TRBJ1-2, with D possibly TRBD1 on 6 matching bases. The germline V and J ends were trimmed by 7 bases and 7 bases, with 13 bases remaining between them. Germline V lookup: CDR1 MNHEY, CDR2 SMNVEV (reference sequence). The CDR3 length is 12 residues. The CDR3, as DNA: TGTGCCAGCATGTCAGGGGAGGGTGGCTACACCTTC. Amino acids: CASMSGEGGYTF.

In its sample, this clonotype was seen many times. This rearrangement joins TRBV6-6 to TRBJ1-5, with a possible D match to TRBD1 (6 bases). Germline values: CDR1 MNHNY, CDR2 SVGAGI (reference sequence). The CDR3 runs 16 residues. Trimming removed 6 bases from V and 1 base from J, with 16 bases in between. CDR3 in amino acids: CASRTEGGGSNQPQHF. The CDR3 nucleotides are TGTGCCAGCAGAACGGAGGGGGGTGGGAGCAATCAGCCCCAGCATTTT.

This clonotype was picked up many times. The V call is TRBV11-3, the J call TRBJ2-5; TRBD1 is a possible D gene (5 bases). Germline lookup yields CDR1 SGHNT and CDR2 YENEEA. V was cut by 5 bases and J by 5 bases, with 9 bases left in between. The CDR3 extends over 12 amino acids. The CDR3 protein is CASSRGVETQYF. CDR3 nucleotide sequence: TGTGCCAGCAGCAGGGGCGTCGAGACCCAGTACTTC.

About this clonotype itself: Mismatch with germline at one junction end may stem from a read error. The CDR3 DNA sequence: TGCGCTAGCAGTCTGGACAGGGAAAGAAACTATGGCTACACCTTC. Translating gives CASSLDRERNYGYTF. The chain employs TRBV10-2 and TRBJ1-2, with 8 bases lining up with TRBD1. CDR1 and CDR2 (germline): WSHSY, SAAADI. This CDR3 contains 15 residues.

This clonotype was detected only a few times. The chain recombines TRBV5-1 with TRBJ1-1; TRBD1 matches at 7 bases. V shed 4 bases, J shed 3 bases, and the junction held 9 bases outside the gene matches. Germline values: CDR1 SGHRS, CDR2 YFSETQ. CDR3 length equals 15 residues. CDR3 coding DNA: TGCGCCAGCAGCGCTAGACAGGGTTGGGACACTGAAGCTTTCTTT. Translated: CASSARQGWDTEAFF.

The chain combines TRBV29-1 with TRBJ2-5, with 9 bases that match TRBD1. The V gene's germline CDR1 is SQVTM and CDR2 ANQGSEA. After removal of 4 bases from V and 9 bases from J, the junction contained 15 bases not matched to a gene. The CDR3 loop spans 15 amino acids. The DNA of the CDR3 is TGCAGCGTTGGGGGGGGGACAGGGCCTTGGGAGGCCCAGTACTTC. It encodes CSVGGGTGPWEAQYF.

A remark on this clonotype: Lacking the conserved final phenylalanine or tryptophan, this CDR3 likely reflects a read error. The gene calls are TRBV10-3 and TRBJ1-5; 8 bases align to TRBD1. Germline V lookup: CDR1 ENHRY, CDR2 SYGVKD. CDR3 size: 14 residues. V lost 10 bases, J lost 6 bases, and 11 bases stayed unmatched. For the CDR3, the DNA is TGTGCCAGCAGGCAGGGGGCTAAGGGTCAGCCCCAGCATTAT. Amino acid sequence: CASRQGAKGQPQHY.

This clonotype was observed at least ten times. The chain uses TRBV12-3 or TRBV12-4 and TRBJ2-5, with 7 bases lining up with TRBD2. The CDR3 covers 14 residues. Germline trimming cut 4 bases from V and 4 bases from J; bases unmatched to any gene: 6. CDR3 loop: CASSSGGSRETQYF. As DNA, the CDR3 is TGTGCCAGCAGTTCCGGGGGGTCGAGAGAGACCCAGTACTTC.

Remarks on this clonotype: The junction differs from germline at one of its ends, possibly a read error. This rearrangement joins TRBV7-2 to TRBJ1-2; D possibly corresponds to TRBD1 (6 bases). Germline V gene lookup returns CDR1 SGHTA and CDR2 FQGNSA. The CDR3 is 14 amino acids. The CDR3 sequence is CASSLGLQGMGMSF. CDR3 DNA sequence: TGTGCCAGCAGCTTAGGCCTACAGGGAATGGGGATGTCATTC.

On this clonotype: Possible read error: a much larger clone is one base away. The chain is built from TRBV2 and TRBJ1-5; D possibly corresponds to TRBD1 (5 bases). V was trimmed by 3 bases and J by 1 base, leaving 16 bases between them. CDR1 is SNHLY and CDR2 is FYNNEI in the germline V gene. The CDR3 has 17 amino acids. The CDR3 nucleotides read TGTGCCAGCAGTGACCCCCGGACACTCTGGAGCAATCAGCCCCAGCATTTT. This codes for CASSDPRTLWSNQPQHF.

This clonotype was observed a few times. The gene calls are TRBV10-3 and TRBJ1-4, with 7 bases lining up with TRBD1. Losses at the gene ends were 3 bases for V and 6 bases for J; bases not matched to a gene: 4. The germline V gene has CDR1 ENHRY and CDR2 SYGVKD. This CDR3 has 14 amino acids. CDR3 sequence reads: CAISDGQGDEKLFF. The CDR3 nucleotides are TGTGCCATCAGTGATGGGCAGGGGGATGAAAAACTGTTTTTT.

The J gene is TRBJ2-3, the V gene TRBV19, with 10 positions matching TRBD1. Germline CDR1 reads LNHDA; CDR2 reads SQIVND (reference sequence). V trimming: 5 bases; J trimming: 2 bases; junction bases outside the gene matches: 7. The CDR3 extends over 16 amino acids. In DNA form, the CDR3 reads TGTGCCAGTAGTCTCCGGGGACAGGGGTACACAGATACGCAGTATTTT. This translates into CASSLRGQGYTDTQYF.

About this clonotype: Relative to the germline gene, one junction end is altered; a read error may explain this. The chain joins TRBV14 to TRBJ2-7; TRBD1 aligns across 7 bases. Germline V gives CDR1 SGHDN, CDR2 FVKESK. The CDR3 is made up of 14 amino acids. Here the CDR3 reads CASSQTGVPYEQYF. DNA of the CDR3: TGCGCCAGCAGCCAAACAGGGGTCCCCTACGAGCAGTACTTC. The full variable domain, its missing parts supplied by reference TRBV14 and TRBJ2-7, is EAGVTQFPSHSVIEKGQTVTLRCDPISGHDNLYWYRRVMGKEIKFLLHFVKESKQDESGMPNNRFLAERTGGTYSTLKVQPAELEDSGVYFCASSQTGVPYEQYFGPGTRLTVT.

The V gene is TRBV14, the J gene TRBJ2-5; TRBD2 aligns across 7 bases. The V gene end was trimmed by 3 bases and the J gene end by 7 bases; junction bases not matched to a gene: 8. This CDR3 has 14 residues. Germline V gene sequence: CDR1 SGHDN, CDR2 FVKESK. The CDR3 loop is CASSQAPGRGTQYF. As DNA, the CDR3 is TGTGCCAGCAGCCAGGCCCCGGGGAGGGGGACCCAGTACTTC.

V and J are TRBV7-9 and TRBJ1-2, with a possible D match to TRBD1 (6 bases). CDR3 size: 14 residues. V gave up 5 bases and J gave up 4 bases, with 14 bases separating them. The germline gives CDR1 SEHNR, CDR2 FQNEAQ (reference sequence). CDR3 DNA sequence: TGTGCCAGCAGCCTAGAGGGGGTTACCTATGGCTACACCTTC. It codes for CASSLEGVTYGYTF.

This chain links TRBV4-2 with TRBJ1-2; 8 bases line up with TRBD1. V shed 3 bases and J 7 bases; nucleotides not matched to a gene: 4. The V gene's germline CDR1 is LGHNA and CDR2 YNFKEQ. CDR3 length equals 13 residues. The CDR3 nucleotides are TGTGCCAGCAGCCAGAGGGACAGGTCTGGCTACACCTTC. It is translated as CASSQRDRSGYTF.